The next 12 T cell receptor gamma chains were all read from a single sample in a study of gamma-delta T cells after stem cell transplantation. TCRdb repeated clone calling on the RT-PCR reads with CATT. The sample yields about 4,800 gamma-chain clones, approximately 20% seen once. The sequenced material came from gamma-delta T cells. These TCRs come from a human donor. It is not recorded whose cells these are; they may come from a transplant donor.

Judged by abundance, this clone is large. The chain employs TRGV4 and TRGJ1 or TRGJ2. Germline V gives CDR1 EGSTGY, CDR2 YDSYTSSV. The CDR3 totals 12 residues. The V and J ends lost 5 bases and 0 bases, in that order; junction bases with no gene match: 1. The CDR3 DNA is TGTGCCACCTGGGTGAATTATTATAAGAAACTCTTT. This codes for CATWVNYYKKLF.

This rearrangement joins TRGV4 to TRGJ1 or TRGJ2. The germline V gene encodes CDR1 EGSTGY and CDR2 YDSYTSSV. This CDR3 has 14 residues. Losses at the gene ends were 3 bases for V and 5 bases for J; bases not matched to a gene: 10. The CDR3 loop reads CATWDRGPHYKKLF. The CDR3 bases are TGTGCCACCTGGGATAGAGGCCCACATTATAAGAAACTCTTT.

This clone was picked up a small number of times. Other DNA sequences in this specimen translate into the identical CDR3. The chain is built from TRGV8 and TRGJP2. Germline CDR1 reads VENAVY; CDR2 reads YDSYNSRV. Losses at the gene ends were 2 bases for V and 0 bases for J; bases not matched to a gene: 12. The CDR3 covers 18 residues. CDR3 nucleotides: TGTGCCACCTGGGATATGGTACGAAAATATAGTAGTGATTGGATCAAGACGTTT. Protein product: CATWDMVRKYSSDWIKTF.

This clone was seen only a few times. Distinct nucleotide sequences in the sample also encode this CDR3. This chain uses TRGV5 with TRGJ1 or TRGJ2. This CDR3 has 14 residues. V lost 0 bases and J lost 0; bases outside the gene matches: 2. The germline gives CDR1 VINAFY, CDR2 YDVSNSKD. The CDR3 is CATWDRLNYYKKLF. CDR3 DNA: TGTGCCACCTGGGACAGGTTGAATTATTATAAGAAACTCTTT.

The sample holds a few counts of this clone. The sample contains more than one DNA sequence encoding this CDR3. Written as DNA, the CDR3 is TGTGCCTTGTGGGAGGTGCATCAAGAGTTGGGCAAAAAAATCAAGGTATTT. This sequence encodes CALWEVHQELGKKIKVF. The V and J genes are TRGV9 and TRGJP. This CDR3 is built from 17 residues. The V segment lost 0 bases and the J segment 4 bases; nucleotides outside the gene matches: 3. Germline CDR1 reads GITISATS; CDR2 reads ISYDGTV (reference sequence).

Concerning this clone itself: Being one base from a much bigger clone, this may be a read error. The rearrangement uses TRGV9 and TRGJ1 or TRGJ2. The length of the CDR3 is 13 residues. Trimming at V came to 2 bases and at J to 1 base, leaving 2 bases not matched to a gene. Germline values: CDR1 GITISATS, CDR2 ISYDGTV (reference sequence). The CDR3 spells CALWEGNYYKKLF. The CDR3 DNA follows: TGTGCCTTGTGGGAGGGTAATTATTATAAGAAACTCTTT.

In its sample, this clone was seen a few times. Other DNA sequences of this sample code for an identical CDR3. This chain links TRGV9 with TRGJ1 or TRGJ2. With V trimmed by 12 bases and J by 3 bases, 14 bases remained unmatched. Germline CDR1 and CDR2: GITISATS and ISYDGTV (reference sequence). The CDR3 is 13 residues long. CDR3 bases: TGTGCCCTGTTCCCCGAGGTTTATTATAAGAAACTCTTT. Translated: CALFPEVYYKKLF.

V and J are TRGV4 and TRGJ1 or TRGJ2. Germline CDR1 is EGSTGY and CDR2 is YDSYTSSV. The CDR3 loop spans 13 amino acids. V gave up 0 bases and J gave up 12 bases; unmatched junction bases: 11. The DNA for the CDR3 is TGTGCCACCTGGGATGGGTCAGTATTTGGGAAACTCTTT. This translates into CATWDGSVFGKLF.

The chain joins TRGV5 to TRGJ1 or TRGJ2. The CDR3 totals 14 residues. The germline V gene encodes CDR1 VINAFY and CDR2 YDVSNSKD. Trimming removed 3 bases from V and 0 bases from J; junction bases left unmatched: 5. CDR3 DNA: TGTGCCACCTGGGACGGCACGAATTATTATAAGAAACTCTTT. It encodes CATWDGTNYYKKLF.

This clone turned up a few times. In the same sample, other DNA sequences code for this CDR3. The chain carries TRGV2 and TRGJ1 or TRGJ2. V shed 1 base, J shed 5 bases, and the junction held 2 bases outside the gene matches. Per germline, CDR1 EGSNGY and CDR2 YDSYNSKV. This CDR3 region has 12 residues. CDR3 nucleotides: TGTGCCACCTGGGACGGTCATTATAAGAAACTCTTT. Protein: CATWDGHYKKLF.

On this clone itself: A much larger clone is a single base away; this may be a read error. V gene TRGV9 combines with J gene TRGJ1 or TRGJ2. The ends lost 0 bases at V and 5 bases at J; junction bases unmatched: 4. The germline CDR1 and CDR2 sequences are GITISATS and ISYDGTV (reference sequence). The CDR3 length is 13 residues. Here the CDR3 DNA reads TGTGCCTTGTGGGAGGTGCGTGATTATAAGAAACTCTTT. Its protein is CALWEVRDYKKLF.

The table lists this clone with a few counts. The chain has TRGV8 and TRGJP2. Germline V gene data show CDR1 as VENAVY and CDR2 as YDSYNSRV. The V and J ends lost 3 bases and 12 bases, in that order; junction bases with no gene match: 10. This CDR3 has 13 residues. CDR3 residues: CATWDGPWRIKTF. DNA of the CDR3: TGTGCCACCTGGGATGGGCCTTGGAGGATCAAGACGTTT.